The entry that follows covers one T cell receptor beta chain sequence. The specificity of this receptor is unknown. There are no base qualities to consult, and no much larger clone falls within one base. These data originate in a study of blood T cell repertoires in COVID-19 (dated by TCRdb to the early 2020s). Notes on the research overall: Samples covering the acute and convalescent phases of COVID-19 were provided by collaborators in the United States, Italy and Spain. The material from the prospective study consisted of cDNA or gDNA derived from T cells, B-cell-depleted T cells, or PBMCs. Subjects who had been exposed to COVID-19, were actively infected with it, or had recovered from it provided the deeply sampled blood TCRbeta repertoires that made up the dataset. The repertoires were released in a freely available public database meant as a resource for research on the immune response to SARS-CoV-2. The samples were drawn from the first 160 participants of the ongoing ImmuneRACE study and from roughly 1,300 subjects provided by 6 global collaborators. Sample metadata almost always included a de-identified subject ID, COVID-19 status, age in years and sex. Where available, HLA class I and class II types were taken from metadata supplied by the sample provider and were not determined by assay-based typing.

Participants in the prospective study were enrolled through a virtual design, were aged 18 to 89 years, and lived in roughly 24 United States geographic areas. In the prospective study, cohorts were assigned on the basis of participant-reported clinical history obtained from a screening survey and a study questionnaire. Recovered participants in ImmuneRACE Cohort 3 were defined by two consecutive negative NP/OP PCR tests, clearance by a healthcare professional, or resolution of symptoms. Mobile phlebotomists in the prospective study collected whole blood, serum and a nasopharyngeal or oropharyngeal swab from every participant. Prospective study participants could optionally give additional blood draws and questionnaires over an approximately two-month period. Blood samples from the prospective study were shipped frozen or at room temperature prior to DNA extraction. TCRbeta CDR3 regions were amplified from genomic DNA by means of the immunoSEQ Assay, a bias-controlled multiplex PCR. The study's processing was this. Nucleated cell counts per sample were estimated from amplification of reference gene primers within the assay. To quantify the absolute abundance of each unique TCRbeta CDR3 rearrangement, sequence reads were collapsed and filtered. For each sample, productive Simpson clonality was calculated as the square root of Simpson's diversity index over productive rearrangements. Here the immuneACCESS table is served through TCRdb, limited to in-frame sequences with V and J called. Missing clones are a known gap in these copies; in checked studies unresolved V genes cover under half, and the rest lacks a known reason. That table gives V, J and clone size, and the DNA gave D and trimming. The sample table holds more than 300,000 clones, of which roughly 87% were seen once. Around 6% of the sample goes to the ten largest clones.

The germline V gene encodes CDR1 SQVTM and CDR2 ANQGSEA. V lost 7 bases and J lost 4 bases, and the count of bases not matched to a germline gene is 10. Spanning cysteine to phenylalanine, the CDR3 consists of 15 amino acids. Of the read, only the CDR3 DNA is kept; its 45 bases are in frame from base 1. On the study overall, not on this receptor specifically: Clinical and demographic metadata were provided uncurated, with the amount varying by source and participant.

The V and J segments used are TRBV29-1 and TRBJ1-1; 12 bases in the middle match TRBD1. The clonotype originates from a woman in her 30s who had recovered from COVID-19. Sequencing was performed on PBMCs or T cells enriched from blood (not recorded which). The encoded CDR3 is CSGGTGGLGGTEAFF. The DNA reads as follows: TGCAGCGGGGGGACAGGGGGCCTCGGGGGCACTGAAGCTTTCTTT.